The 21 T cell receptor beta chains presented below share a single source sample, sequenced in a study of T cells in Graves' hyperthyroidism and ophthalmopathy. RNA transcripts gave rise to amplified TCR beta CDR3 regions. First-round RT-PCR of the TCR CDR3 relied on the HTBI primer set. MiXCR, applied by TCRdb to the multiplex PCR reads, yields one record per CDR3 protein. In the table there are fewer than 900,000 distinct CDR3 sequences, 16% of which are singletons. The sample taken for sequencing was blood. The receptors here all came from a man aged 18 to 30 with Graves' hyperthyroidism.

This clonotype was observed at least ten times. The V and J genes are TRBV11-3 and TRBJ2-7; D might be TRBD1 (5 bases). The CDR3 is made up of 16 amino acids. V was pared by 1 base and J by 2 bases, with 15 bases between. Germline V gene lookup returns CDR1 SGHNT and CDR2 YENEEA. CDR3 region: CASSLAWGGKTYEQYF. The DNA for the CDR3 is TGTGCCAGCAGCTTAGCATGGGGCGGTAAGACCTACGAGCAGTACTTC.

V usage is TRBV9 and J usage is TRBJ2-3, with D unclear. The CDR3 loop spans 14 amino acids. Germline V CDR1 and CDR2: SGDLS, YYNGEE. Trimming removed 0 bases from V and 3 bases from J, with 8 bases in between. CDR3 sequence (DNA): TGTGCCAGCAGCGTAGTGGGCAGAACAGATACGCAGTATTTT. Its protein is CASSVVGRTDTQYF.

The rearrangement joins TRBV5-1 to TRBJ1-6; a weak D match, TRBD1 (6 bases). Trimming pared 5 bases from V and 8 bases from J, leaving 14 bases between. The germline V gene has CDR1 SGHRS and CDR2 YFSETQ. The CDR3 is 14 residues long. For the CDR3, the DNA is TGCGCCAGCAGTGTACAGGGTAGAGATTCACCCCTCCACTTT. It codes for CASSVQGRDSPLHF.

Remarks on this clonotype: One base away lies a much larger clone, so this may be a sequencing read error. This chain links TRBV6-5 with TRBJ2-3; D is unclear. The CDR3 is 16 residues long. The germline gives CDR1 MNHEY, CDR2 SVGAGI. In nucleotides, the CDR3 is TGTGCCAGCAGTTACTCGAGCGCAGGAATCACACATACGCAGTATTTT. As protein: CASSYSSAGITHTQYF.

V gene TRBV28 combines with J gene TRBJ1-2; 7 positions match TRBD1. Germline-derived CDR1 and CDR2 are MDHEN and SYDVKM. The CDR3 spans 12 residues. J was trimmed by 7 bases and V by 7 bases; bases with no gene match: 6. The CDR3 DNA reads as TGTGCCAGCACTATGGACAGGCTTGGCTACACCTTC. This encodes CASTMDRLGYTF.

This clonotype was observed a handful of times. The V gene is TRBV28, the J gene TRBJ2-7; D perhaps matches TRBD2 (6 bases). V was cut by 2 bases and J by 0 bases, with 11 bases left in between. This CDR3 has 15 residues. Germline V gene sequence: CDR1 MDHEN, CDR2 SYDVKM. Written as DNA, the CDR3 is TGTGCCAGCAGTTTAAAAACCGGGAGCTCCTACGAGCAGTACTTC. Its protein is CASSLKTGSSYEQYF.

V gene TRBV6-1 combines with J gene TRBJ2-7; 10 nucleotides line up with TRBD1. The CDR3 is 15 residues long. Looked up from germline, CDR1 is MNHNS and CDR2 is SASEGT. The junction had 7 bases not matched to a gene; V was cut back by 6 bases and J by 2 bases. Here the CDR3 DNA reads TGTGCCAGCAGAGACCAGACAGGGGGCCCCTACGAGCAGTACTTC. Protein sequence: CASRDQTGGPYEQYF.

The table lists this clonotype with a few counts. The J gene is TRBJ2-7, the V gene TRBV20-1, with TRBD1 matching over 7 bases. From germline, CDR1 is DFQATT and CDR2 SNEGSKA (reference sequence). CDR3 size: 13 residues. Losses at the gene ends were 3 bases for V and 4 bases for J; bases not matched to a gene: 6. The CDR3 loop is CSASGDRTYEQYF. Here the CDR3 DNA reads TGCAGTGCTAGTGGGGACAGAACTTACGAGCAGTACTTC.

This clonotype was counted a few times. The chain has TRBV4-1 and TRBJ2-5; no clear D gene. The V gene lost 3 bases and the J gene lost 4 bases, with 9 bases spanning the gap. The CDR3 is made up of 13 amino acids. Per the germline V gene, CDR1 is MGHRA and CDR2 is YSYEKL. As DNA, the CDR3 is TGCGCCAGCAGCCAGGCCTGGGGAGAGACCCAGTACTTC. Translated, it gives CASSQAWGETQYF.

Many counts were recorded for this clonotype. The gene calls are TRBV5-1 and TRBJ2-1, with 10 positions matching TRBD2. The trim removed 4 bases at V and 7 bases at J, leaving 5 bases unmatched. In germline, CDR1 is SGHRS, CDR2 YFSETQ. The CDR3 contains 14 residues. The CDR3 region is CASSRAGGVNEQFF. CDR3 in DNA: TGCGCCAGCAGCAGAGCGGGAGGGGTGAATGAGCAGTTCTTC.

The rearrangement joins TRBV7-6 to TRBJ2-1, with 10 bases fitting TRBD1. J was trimmed by 7 bases and V by 5 bases; bases with no gene match: 8. Per the germline V gene, CDR1 is SGHVS and CDR2 is FNYEAQ. This CDR3 comprises 15 residues. CDR3 loop: CASSPTGGWGNEQFF. Here the CDR3 DNA reads TGTGCCAGCAGCCCGACAGGGGGCTGGGGAAATGAGCAGTTCTTC.

The sample holds many counts of this clonotype. V and J are TRBV11-2 and TRBJ2-7; tentative D call: TRBD1 (6 bases). The CDR3 is 15 amino acids. Per the germline V gene, CDR1 is SGHAT and CDR2 is FQNNGV. V was trimmed by 1 base and J by 3 bases, leaving 13 bases between them. The CDR3 DNA reads as TGTGCCAGCAGCTTAGGCCCGGGACATAGCTACGAGCAGTACTTC. The encoded protein is CASSLGPGHSYEQYF.

There are many counts of this clonotype. V usage is TRBV24-1 and J usage is TRBJ2-3; 9 nucleotides match TRBD1. The V and J ends lost 3 bases and 2 bases, in that order; junction bases with no gene match: 5. The CDR3 consists of 16 residues. Germline V CDR1 and CDR2: KGHDR, SFDVKD. The CDR3 sequence: CATSDLGTGNTDTQYF. In nucleotides, the CDR3 is TGTGCCACCAGTGATCTCGGGACAGGGAACACAGATACGCAGTATTTT.

This clonotype was picked up a small number of times. The genes are TRBV20-1 and TRBJ2-5; 7 positions agree with TRBD1. This CDR3 is built from 14 residues. Germline lookup yields CDR1 DFQATT and CDR2 SNEGSKA (reference sequence). V dropped 3 bases and J dropped 4; count of bases not matched to a gene: 8. The CDR3 reads CSASHLTGVETQYF. The DNA for the CDR3 is TGCAGTGCTAGTCATCTTACAGGGGTAGAGACCCAGTACTTC.

This clonotype was counted only a few times. J is TRBJ1-2 and V is TRBV28, with D possibly TRBD1 on 6 matching bases. CDR3 length: 14 residues. Germline CDR1 reads MDHEN; CDR2 reads SYDVKM. V lost 3 bases to trimming and J lost 9 bases, with 17 bases between them. The CDR3 region has the DNA TGTGCCAGCAGTTTGACAGGATCCCTAAAACGCTACACCTTC. It encodes CASSLTGSLKRYTF.

This clonotype was recorded many times. The DNA is left out, because the CDR3 cannot be placed on it with certainty; the CDR3 is given as TCRdb lists it. CDR3 in amino acids: CASSTSTRADEQFF. The chain employs TRBV10-1 and TRBJ2-1; TRBD1 is taken as the D call from the table, unchecked against the DNA. The CDR3 has 14 amino acids, counting both end residues. From germline, CDR1 is WNHNN and CDR2 SYGVQD (reference sequence).

The rearrangement joins TRBV11-2 to TRBJ1-6; D is uncertain. V was pared by 4 bases and J by 0 bases, with 10 bases between. In germline, CDR1 is SGHAT, CDR2 FQNNGV. The CDR3 length is 16 residues. CDR3 coding DNA: TGTGCCAGCAGCTGGGATGGGAGCTCCTATAATTCACCCCTCCACTTT. This gives the protein CASSWDGSSYNSPLHF.

This chain uses TRBV5-4 with TRBJ2-7; D is uncertain. The CDR3 is made up of 12 amino acids. The germline V gene encodes CDR1 SGHNT and CDR2 YYREEE (reference sequence). V was trimmed by 5 bases and J by 6 bases, leaving 12 bases between them. The CDR3 here is CASRSTYGEQYF. The CDR3 region has the DNA TGTGCCAGCAGATCCACATACGGCGAGCAGTACTTC.

The CDR3 reads CACFLHPGSEQYF. CDR3 bases: TGTGCCTGCTTCCTACACCCCGGCTCCGAGCAGTACTTC. The V and J genes are TRBV2 and TRBJ2-7; no clear D gene. Germline loops: CDR1 SNHLY, CDR2 FYNNEI. The length of the CDR3 is 13 residues. V was cut by 11 bases and J by 6 bases, with 20 bases left in between.

This clonotype was seen at least ten times. The chain couples TRBV7-2 to TRBJ2-1; a possible D gene is TRBD1 (7 bases). Between the trimmed V and J ends, which lost 2 bases and 6 bases, there was a span of 14 bases. The CDR3 consists of 15 residues. The germline V gene has CDR1 SGHTA and CDR2 FQGNSA. The CDR3 nucleotides are TGTGCCAGCAGCTTATGGGCAGGGGGGACCAATGAGCAGTTCTTC. Protein: CASSLWAGGTNEQFF.

This clonotype has only a few counts. The J gene is TRBJ2-5, the V gene TRBV20-1; D not resolved. Trimming removed 8 bases at V and 4 bases at J, with 14 bases between. Germline-derived CDR1 and CDR2 are DFQATT and SNEGSKA (reference sequence). This CDR3 spans 12 amino acids. DNA of the CDR3: TGCAGTACTACTGGGCCCGGAGAGACCCAGTACTTC. As protein: CSTTGPGETQYF.